A single sample is the source of the 15 T cell receptor beta chains below, sequenced in a study of T-cell memory formation after mild COVID-19. TCRdb used MiXCR to reprocess the 5' RACE reads, holding one entry per CDR3 protein. The top ten clones hold 9% to 15% of a sample with about 470,000 distinct CDR3 sequences, 15% to 20% of them seen once. Sequencing used PBMCs or a T cell subset sorted from them (not recorded which). These receptors all come from an adult woman who had mild COVID-19 (a few samples of this study predate the infection). Cell type and time point are not known.

The chain has TRBV3-1 and TRBJ1-1; weak D call: TRBD1 (6 bases). This CDR3 region has 15 residues. Per the germline V gene, CDR1 is LGHDT and CDR2 is YNNKEL (reference sequence). Trimming removed 0 bases at V and 1 base at J, with 9 bases between. CDR3 amino acids: CASSQERQANTEAFF. The CDR3 nucleotides read TGTGCCAGCAGCCAAGAGAGACAGGCGAACACTGAAGCTTTCTTT.

The rearrangement uses TRBV20-1 and TRBJ2-3, with 12 nucleotides matching TRBD1. Germline CDR1 and CDR2: DFQATT and SNEGSKA (reference sequence). The CDR3 sequence is 18 residues long. Germline trimming cut 0 bases from V and 2 bases from J; bases unmatched to any gene: 9. The CDR3 region has the DNA TGCAGTGCTAGAGATGTCGGGGACAGGGGGCCATTCACAGATACGCAGTATTTT. As protein: CSARDVGDRGPFTDTQYF.

In this sample, this clonotype turned up a few times. The chain couples TRBV18 to TRBJ1-2, with 7 bases identical to TRBD1. CDR1 is KGHSH and CDR2 is LQKENI in the germline V gene. V lost 2 bases and J lost 7; bases outside the gene matches: 1. The CDR3 runs 12 residues. CDR3 loop: CASSPTGVGYTF. DNA for the CDR3: TGTGCCAGCTCACCAACAGGGGTTGGCTACACCTTC.

The genes are TRBV7-9 and TRBJ1-2; TRBD1 matches at 7 bases. The V segment lost 4 bases and the J segment 4 bases; nucleotides outside the gene matches: 9. Germline V gene sequence: CDR1 SEHNR, CDR2 FQNEAQ (reference sequence). The CDR3 is made up of 15 amino acids. The CDR3 DNA reads TGTGCCAGCAGCTCTCCGGGACAGAACCTCTATGGCTACACCTTC. Translating gives CASSSPGQNLYGYTF.

This clonotype was counted many times. The rearrangement links TRBV27 to TRBJ2-3; 10 bases line up with TRBD2. The CDR3 covers 17 residues. Germline V gene data show CDR1 as MNHEY and CDR2 as SMNVEV (reference sequence). V gave up 1 base and J gave up 2 bases; unmatched junction bases: 6. The CDR3 protein is CASSLFGTSDSTDTQYF. CDR3 nucleotides: TGTGCCAGCAGTTTATTTGGGACTAGCGACTCCACAGATACGCAGTATTTT.

This clonotype has a count of ten or more. The genes are TRBV5-5 and TRBJ2-1; 10 nucleotides line up with TRBD2. V dropped 0 bases and J dropped 3; count of bases not matched to a gene: 3. Germline assignment: CDR1 SGHKS and CDR2 YYEKEE (reference sequence). There are 16 residues in the CDR3. The CDR3 here is CASSLGGTSVYNEQFF. CDR3 sequence (DNA): TGTGCCAGCAGCTTGGGCGGGACTAGCGTCTACAATGAGCAGTTCTTC.

This clonotype was detected a few times. The gene calls are TRBV10-3 and TRBJ2-1; 13 bases map to TRBD2. The CDR3 totals 17 residues. Per the germline V gene, CDR1 is ENHRY and CDR2 is SYGVKD. V shed 5 bases and J 6 bases; nucleotides not matched to a gene: 10. In DNA form, the CDR3 reads TGTGCCATCAGTTTCGGGACTAGCGGGAAGAAGGGCAATGAGCAGTTCTTC. Translating gives CAISFGTSGKKGNEQFF.

Comment on this clonotype: One end of the junction fails to match germline, which may point to a read error. The chain is built from TRBV5-1 and TRBJ2-7; 8 nucleotides match TRBD1. This CDR3 contains 15 residues. Looked up from germline, CDR1 is SGHRS and CDR2 is YFSETQ. The CDR3 DNA is TGCGCCAGCAGCCGGACAGGGCCTACCTCGGGAGAGCTGTACTTC. This sequence encodes CASSRTGPTSGELYF.

This clonotype was observed many times. V gene TRBV3-1 combines with J gene TRBJ2-7; 8 nucleotides match TRBD2. The CDR3 extends over 14 amino acids. Per germline, CDR1 LGHDT and CDR2 YNNKEL (reference sequence). V lost 6 bases, J lost 0 bases, and 4 bases stayed unmatched. The DNA for the CDR3 is TGTGCCAGCAGATCTAGCGGGCTCTCCTACGAGCAGTACTTC. This codes for CASRSSGLSYEQYF.

This clonotype has just a few counts. J is TRBJ1-1 and V is TRBV7-3; 10 bases agree with TRBD1. The CDR3 totals 16 residues. V lost 2 bases, J lost 5 bases, and 8 bases stayed unmatched. Per germline, CDR1 SGHTA and CDR2 FQGTGA. CDR3 nucleotides: TGTGCCAGCAGCTTATTGGGGGACAGGGGTACGACTGAAGCTTTCTTT. Translated, it gives CASSLLGDRGTTEAFF. Complete variable domain (other parts from reference TRBV7-3 and TRBJ1-1): GAGVSQTPSNKVTEKGKYVELRCDPISGHTALYWYRQSLGQGPEFLIYFQGTGAADDSGLPNDRFFAVRPEGSVSTLKIQRTERGDSAVYLCASSLLGDRGTTEAFFGQGTRLTVV.

This clonotype has just a few counts. This chain joins TRBV6-2 or TRBV6-3 and TRBJ1-3; D ambiguous. The V gene lost 7 bases and the J gene lost 0 bases, with 13 bases spanning the gap. The CDR3 consists of 15 residues. Germline V CDR1 and CDR2: MNHEY, SVGEGT. CDR3 coding DNA: TGTGCCAGCATCGGCTTCGATAGCTCTGGAAACACCATATATTTT. This sequence encodes CASIGFDSSGNTIYF.

This clonotype was observed at least ten times. The chain employs TRBV3-1 and TRBJ2-4; D call uncertain. The V end lost 1 base, the J end lost 3 bases, and 10 bases lay between the germline ends. Germline loops: CDR1 LGHDT, CDR2 YNNKEL (reference sequence). This CDR3 is 15 amino acids long. Here the CDR3 DNA reads TGTGCCAGCAGCCAAGTAGTCAGCTACAAAAACATTCAGTACTTC. Translated, it gives CASSQVVSYKNIQYF.

This clonotype was observed a few times. The chain couples TRBV12-3 or TRBV12-4 to TRBJ1-5; D gene ambiguous. This CDR3 region has 12 residues. V was cut by 7 bases and J by 7 bases, with 11 bases left in between. The CDR3 nucleotides are TGTGCCAGCACCCGATCAGGCCAGCCCCAGCATTTT. It codes for CASTRSGQPQHF.

This clonotype was counted only a few times. Mismatch with germline at one junction end may stem from a read error. The chain combines TRBV12-5 with TRBJ1-2; D perhaps matches TRBD1 (6 bases). Germline loops: CDR1 LGHNT, CDR2 FRNRAP. The CDR3 loop spans 14 amino acids. The CDR3 region is CASGTSSTQGHLLF. The DNA of the CDR3 is TGTGCTAGTGGTACCTCCTCCACCCAGGGGCATCTCCTTTTC.

This clonotype has more than one count but fewer than ten. The rearrangement uses TRBV25-1 and TRBJ2-1; TRBD2 is a possible D gene (5 bases). V gave up 6 bases and J gave up 3 bases, with 9 bases separating them. Germline V CDR1 and CDR2: MGHDK, SYGVNS. The CDR3 runs to 13 residues. CDR3 coding DNA: TGTGCCAGCAGGTTTGAGGGCTACAATGAGCAGTTCTTC. Encoded protein: CASRFEGYNEQFF. The full variable domain, its missing parts supplied by reference TRBV25-1 and TRBJ2-1, is EADIYQTPRYLVIGTGKKITLECSQTMGHDKMYWYQQDPGMELHLIHYSYGVNSTEKGDLSSESTVSRIRTEHFPLTLESARPSHTSQYLCASRFEGYNEQFFGPGTRLTVL.